This record covers a single T cell receptor (beta chain). Its antigen is not identified. This CDR3 has 21 residues. Germline lookup yields CDR1 SEHNR and CDR2 FQNEAQ (reference sequence). Trimming took 1 base from V and 1 from J; bases not matched to a gene: 18. The data are from a study of T-cell memory formation after mild COVID-19. Study-wide findings and caveats: Researchers could not confirm that second-wave clones peaking on day 37 targeted SARS-CoV-2.

5'RACE primed at constant segments yielded TCR alpha and TCR beta cDNA libraries bearing sample barcodes and UMIs. From the 5' RACE reads, TCRdb called clonotypes with MiXCR, one entry per CDR3 protein. The sample holds hundreds of thousands of distinct CDR3 sequences; over 15% are singletons and the top ten take more than 8%. V and J are TRBV7-9 and TRBJ2-1; the match to TRBD2 covers 8 bases. The source material was PBMCs or a T cell subset sorted from them (not recorded which). This sequence originates from an adult woman who had mild COVID-19 (a few samples of this study predate the infection). Cell type and time point are not known. CDR3 sequence: CASSLDRPSGPRTGSYNEQFF. The DNA of the CDR3 is TGTGCCAGCAGCTTAGATCGCCCTAGCGGGCCCCGCACTGGGTCCTACAATGAGCAGTTCTTC. The variable domain in full, with the rest retrieved from reference TRBV7-9 and TRBJ2-1, is DTGVSQNPRHKITKRGQNVTFRCDPISEHNRLYWYRQTLGQGPEFLTYFQNEAQLEKSRLLSDRFSAERPKGSFSTLEIQRTEQGDSAMYLCASSLDRPSGPRTGSYNEQFFGPGTRLTVL.